This TCR beta chain comes out of a study of blood T cell repertoires in COVID-19. For the study at large: The cDNA or gDNA used as material had been derived from T cells, B-cell-depleted T cells, or PBMCs.

This clone was seen a few times. Study processing details: Reference gene primers were amplified, and this amplification served to estimate nucleated cell counts. Assay: immunoSEQ multiplex PCR; the TCRdb copy retains only in-frame clones and omits some. V, J and clone size reflect that table, while D and trimming were determined from the DNA. This table has tens of thousands of clones, around 90% appearing once. The sequenced material came from peripheral blood. The receptor's source is a man aged 50 or older with active COVID-19.

CDR3 residues: CASSSSTGYNSPLHF. The CDR3 region has the DNA TGTGCCAGCAGTTCAAGTACGGGGTATAATTCACCCCTCCACTTT. The J gene is TRBJ1-6, the V gene TRBV28; D is undetermined. V was cut by 4 bases and J by 4 bases, with 11 bases left in between. The CDR3 has 15 residues. Germline V gene sequence: CDR1 MDHEN, CDR2 SYDVKM. The whole variable domain, filled in from reference TRBV28 and TRBJ1-6, reads DVKVTQSSRYLVKRTGEKVFLECVQDMDHENMFWYRQDPGLGLRLIYFSYDVKMKEKGDIPEGYSVSREKKERFSLILESASTNQTSMYLCASSSSTGYNSPLHFGNGTRLTVT.